The count of the clone carrying this T cell receptor beta chain is one. Authors' processing steps: From reference gene primer amplification, estimates of nucleated cell counts were derived. The method was immunoSEQ multiplex PCR; TCRdb's version includes in-frame clones alone and lacks a portion of them. That table furnishes V, J and clone size, whereas the DNA furnished D and trimming. The sample contains 76,000 or so clones, approximately 87% of which appear only once. The germline V and J ends were trimmed by 6 bases and 11 bases, with 14 bases remaining between them. From germline, CDR1 is MNHEY and CDR2 SVGEGT. The CDR3 is made up of 12 amino acids. This sample stems from a study of blood T cell repertoires in COVID-19. As for the study in general: Samples of COVID-19 (acute and convalescent) were obtained from the United States, Italy and Spain. PBMCs, B-cell-depleted T cells, or T cells provided the cDNA or gDNA that made up the material.

The sequence was collected from a man aged 80 or over in a cohort sampled during active COVID-19. The sample taken for sequencing was peripheral blood. The rearrangement links TRBV6-2 or TRBV6-3 to TRBJ1-5; D remains ambiguous. This chain's CDR3 is CASSPSGLAQHF. As DNA, the CDR3 is TGTGCCAGCAGCCCTTCGGGGTTGGCCCAGCATTTT.